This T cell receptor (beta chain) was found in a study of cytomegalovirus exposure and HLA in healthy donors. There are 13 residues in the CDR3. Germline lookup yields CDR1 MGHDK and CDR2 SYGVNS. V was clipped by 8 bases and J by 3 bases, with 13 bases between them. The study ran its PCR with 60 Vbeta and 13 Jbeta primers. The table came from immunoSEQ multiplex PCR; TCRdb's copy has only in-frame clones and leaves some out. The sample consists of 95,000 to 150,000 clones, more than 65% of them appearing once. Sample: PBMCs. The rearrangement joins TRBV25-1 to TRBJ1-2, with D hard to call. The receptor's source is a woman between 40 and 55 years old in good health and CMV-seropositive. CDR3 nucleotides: TGTGCCAGCCGGCCGCTAAGCGACTATGGCTACACCTTC. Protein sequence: CASRPLSDYGYTF.